Presented here are 6 T cell receptor beta chains from one specimen sequenced in a study of CD8+ T cells in alopecia areata. Investigators isolated RNA and reverse transcribed it into cDNA to act as the sequencing template. Repertoires were generated with immunoSEQ multiplex PCR, while TCRdb's copy carries only in-frame clones and drops some. Altogether tens of thousands of clones are present, approximately 80% being singletons, with the ten largest covering around a fifth. Sequenced material: NKG2D-low CD8+ T cells sorted from blood. The source is a human donor with alopecia areata.

The V gene is TRBV6-1, the J gene TRBJ2-5, with a possible D match to TRBD2 (6 bases). Germline CDR1 is MNHNS and CDR2 is SASEGT. The CDR3 extends over 14 amino acids. V was clipped by 3 bases and J by 3 bases, with 11 bases between them. For the CDR3, the DNA is TGTGCCAGCAGTGACTTTGGCGGGGAAGAGACCCAGTACTTC. As protein: CASSDFGGEETQYF.

The V and J genes are TRBV29-1 and TRBJ2-3; TRBD1 matches 8 bases. This CDR3 spans 15 amino acids. V trimming: 5 bases; J trimming: 4 bases; junction bases outside the gene matches: 11. The germline CDR1 and CDR2 sequences are SQVTM and ANQGSEA. DNA of the CDR3: TGCAGCGTTTCCTGGACAGGGATGTATGCAGATACGCAGTATTTT. Its translation: CSVSWTGMYADTQYF.

The chain joins TRBV6-5 to TRBJ2-5; TRBD2 agrees at 9 bases. Germline V CDR1 and CDR2: MNHEY, SVGAGI. The CDR3 has 14 amino acids. V was clipped by 5 bases and J by 5 bases; unmatched bases: 6. CDR3 region: CASSPGTSHETQYF. The CDR3 DNA follows: TGTGCCAGCAGTCCCGGGACTAGCCACGAGACCCAGTACTTC.

The rearrangement uses TRBV15 and TRBJ2-4; TRBD2 agrees at 9 bases. Germline CDR1 reads LNHNV; CDR2 reads YYDKDF (reference sequence). The trim removed 8 bases at V and 8 bases at J, leaving 10 bases unmatched. The CDR3 loop spans 14 amino acids. Here the CDR3 reads CATGGGLAGDIQYF. CDR3 coding DNA: TGTGCCACCGGTGGGGGACTAGCTGGGGACATTCAGTACTTC.

This clone is medium-sized (0.01 to 0.1%) within its sample. The J gene is TRBJ2-1, the V gene TRBV6-4; 9 bases are shared with TRBD2. J lost 5 bases, V lost 4 bases, and 6 bases had no gene match. Per the germline V gene, CDR1 is MRHNA and CDR2 is SNTAGT. This CDR3 has 15 amino acids. The DNA for the CDR3 is TGTGCCAGCAGTGTTTTGGCGGGAGGGAACAATGAGCAGTTCTTC. Protein: CASSVLAGGNNEQFF.

The CDR3 nucleotides read TGTGCCAGCAGTTTCGAGGGCTCCTACGAGCAGTACTTC. Residues: CASSFEGSYEQYF. The chain joins TRBV27 to TRBJ2-7, with D maybe TRBD2 (5 bases). This CDR3 has 13 residues. Germline V gene data show CDR1 as MNHEY and CDR2 as SMNVEV (reference sequence). Between the trimmed V and J ends, which lost 3 bases and 0 bases, there was a span of 6 bases.